This entry lists 20 T cell receptor beta chains sequenced from one sample in a study of T cell responses to AZD1222 COVID-19 vaccine. Sequenced by immunoSEQ multiplex PCR; TCRdb stores in-frame clones only, minus some. The sample lists 150,000 to 200,000 clones, 94% occurring once. Sequenced here: peripheral blood, sampled on day 0 of AZD1222 vaccination. All receptors come from an adult in good health.

The J gene is TRBJ2-3, the V gene TRBV3-1 (or the pseudogene TRBV3-2), with 12 bases identical to TRBD2. Looked up from germline, CDR1 is LGHDT and CDR2 is YNNKEL (reference sequence). V dropped 8 bases and J dropped 7; count of bases not matched to a gene: 7. CDR3 size: 14 residues. CDR3 amino acids: CASQTSGSWNTQYF. CDR3 sequence (DNA): TGTGCCAGCCAGACTAGCGGGAGTTGGAATACGCAGTATTTT.

This sequence joins TRBV27 and TRBJ1-3, with no clear D. This CDR3 has 12 residues. Germline V gene sequence: CDR1 MNHEY, CDR2 SMNVEV (reference sequence). Trimming shortened V by 8 bases and J by 4 bases, and 9 bases separated the two germline ends. CDR3 DNA: TGTGCCAGCGGGCCGGGGGGAAACACCATATATTTT. This sequence encodes CASGPGGNTIYF.

CDR3 nucleotides: TGTGCCAGTAGATCCCTCCTCAAAACTTTCTTT. It is translated as CASRSLLKTFF. The chain links TRBV19 to TRBJ1-1; D is undetermined. This CDR3 region has 11 residues. V was clipped by 6 bases and J by 12 bases, with 14 bases between them. Germline CDR1 LNHDA, CDR2 SQIVND (reference sequence).

V usage is TRBV5-1 and J usage is TRBJ2-1; D not resolved. Germline V gene lookup returns CDR1 SGHRS and CDR2 YFSETQ. V lost 5 bases and J 5 bases, leaving 8 bases between the germline ends. The CDR3 spans 12 residues. Written as DNA, the CDR3 is TGCGCCAGCAGAAAGGGTAACAATGAGCAGTTCTTC. It codes for CASRKGNNEQFF.

V and J are TRBV11-2 and TRBJ2-5, with TRBD2 matching 11 bases. Unmatched junction bases numbered 8, after V lost 6 bases and J lost 5 bases. CDR1 and CDR2 from the germline V gene are SGHAT and FQNNGV. CDR3 length: 15 residues. The CDR3 is CASRYSGRAGETQYF. The CDR3 nucleotides are TGTGCCAGCAGATATAGCGGGAGGGCGGGCGAGACCCAGTACTTC. Full variable domain (rest looked up from reference TRBV11-2 and TRBJ2-5): EAGVAQSPRYKIIEKRQSVAFWCNPISGHATLYWYQQILGQGPKLLIQFQNNGVVDDSQLPKDRFSAERLKGVDSTLKIQPAKLEDSAVYLCASRYSGRAGETQYFGPGTRLLVL.

V and J are TRBV2 and TRBJ2-7, with TRBD1 identical over 7 bases. V dropped 6 bases and J dropped 0; count of bases not matched to a gene: 8. The CDR3 has 15 amino acids. Germline CDR1 SNHLY, CDR2 FYNNEI. CDR3 sequence: CASRLGQVSSYEQYF. The CDR3 nucleotides read TGTGCCAGCAGACTAGGACAGGTGAGCTCCTACGAGCAGTACTTC. Full variable domain (missing parts from reference TRBV2 and TRBJ2-7): EPEVTQTPSHQVTQMGQEVILRCVPISNHLYFYWYRQILGQKVEFLVSFYNNEISEKSEIFDDQFSVERPDGSNFTLKIRSTKLEDSAMYFCASRLGQVSSYEQYFGPGTRLTVT.

The chain joins TRBV30 to TRBJ1-2; D gene uncertain. Germline V gene data show CDR1 as GTSNPN and CDR2 as SVGIG (reference sequence). This CDR3 has 11 residues. V was shortened by 2 bases and J by 8 bases, with 9 bases between the two germline ends. CDR3 sequence (DNA): TGTGCCTGGAGTTGGGCGCTCGGCTACACCTTC. This sequence encodes CAWSWALGYTF.

The rearrangement uses TRBV23-1 and TRBJ1-2, with D perhaps matching TRBD1 (6 bases). TRBV23-1 is an ORF; its function is uncertain. V lost 4 bases, J lost 4 bases, and 13 bases lay in between. The CDR3 sequence is 14 residues long. The CDR3 is CASSPRGRGYGYTF. Here the CDR3 DNA reads TGCGCCAGCAGTCCCAGGGGCCGAGGCTATGGCTACACCTTC.

The rearrangement links TRBV29-1 to TRBJ1-2; D is perhaps TRBD1 (5 bases). CDR3 size: 13 residues. Germline assignment: CDR1 SQVTM and CDR2 ANQGSEA. Trimming left V 0 bases short and J 2 bases short, with 7 bases between. The DNA of the CDR3 is TGCAGCGTTGAAGAGCAGGGCAACTATGGCTACACCTTC. This sequence encodes CSVEEQGNYGYTF.

This sequence joins TRBV6-5 and TRBJ2-2; tentative D call: TRBD1 (6 bases). CDR1 and CDR2 from the germline V gene are MNHEY and SVGAGI. The V end was cut by 8 bases, the J end by 1 base, with 8 bases between. The CDR3 is made up of 13 amino acids. DNA for the CDR3: TGTGCCAGCGAGACAGGGAACACCGGGGAGCTGTTTTTT. As protein: CASETGNTGELFF.

The chain uses TRBV24-1 and TRBJ1-5; no firm D call. V lost 2 bases to trimming and J lost 5 bases, with 6 bases between them. Germline CDR1 reads KGHDR; CDR2 reads SFDVKD. This CDR3 has 13 amino acids. CDR3 bases: TGTGCCACCAGTGATTCGTTCGATCAGCCCCAGCATTTT. Translating gives CATSDSFDQPQHF.

The chain employs TRBV15 and TRBJ1-1; TRBD1 aligns across 8 bases. Germline values: CDR1 LNHNV, CDR2 YYDKDF (reference sequence). The CDR3 runs 14 residues. J lost 3 bases, V lost 7 bases, and 7 bases had no gene match. CDR3 DNA: TGTGCCACCATAAGAGGGACAGGTCACACTGAAGCTTTCTTT. This codes for CATIRGTGHTEAFF. Complete variable domain (other parts from reference TRBV15 and TRBJ1-1): DAMVIQNPRYQVTQFGKPVTLSCSQTLNHNVMYWYQQKSSQAPKLLFHYYDKDFNNEADTPDNFQSRRPNTSFCFLDIRSPGLGDTAMYLCATIRGTGHTEAFFGQGTRLTVV.

This clone was seen once. The chain carries TRBV6-5 and TRBJ2-3; D is unclear. The CDR3 totals 13 residues. V lost 6 bases, J lost 5 bases, and 12 bases lay in between. Germline CDR1 and CDR2: MNHEY and SVGAGI. In DNA form, the CDR3 reads TGTGCCAGCAGCTCCAAACGGGTAGATACGCAGTATTTT. This gives the protein CASSSKRVDTQYF.

The V call is TRBV20-1, the J call TRBJ1-1; D unclear. The CDR3 is made up of 10 amino acids. Per the germline V gene, CDR1 is DFQATT and CDR2 is SNEGSKA (reference sequence). V was clipped by 6 bases and J by 6 bases, with 8 bases between them. In nucleotides, the CDR3 is TGCAGTGCCGCATACCCTGAAGCTTTCTTT. It is translated as CSAAYPEAFF.

The chain recombines TRBV6-5 with TRBJ1-5; a possible D gene is TRBD1 (5 bases). Germline CDR1 MNHEY, CDR2 SVGAGI. Trimming cost V 2 bases and J 7 bases, with 12 bases left between them. CDR3 length: 14 residues. CDR3 region: CASSYGSGWQPQHF. The CDR3 DNA sequence: TGTGCCAGCAGTTACGGGTCAGGGTGGCAGCCCCAGCATTTT.

J is TRBJ2-7 and V is TRBV29-1; the D is unclear. Trimming shortened V by 6 bases and J by 0 bases, and 6 bases separated the two germline ends. The CDR3 totals 11 residues. CDR1 is SQVTM and CDR2 is ANQGSEA in the germline V gene. CDR3 in amino acids: CSVVSSYEQYF. CDR3 coding DNA: TGCAGCGTGGTTAGCTCCTACGAGCAGTACTTC.

The genes are TRBV3-1 (or the pseudogene TRBV3-2) and TRBJ2-6; D may be TRBD1 or TRBD2 (5 bases each). Germline V gene lookup returns CDR1 LGHDT and CDR2 YNNKEL (reference sequence). Trimming removed 4 bases from V and 3 bases from J, with 13 bases in between. The CDR3 length is 16 residues. CDR3 sequence: CASSRDQGRGANVLTF. The CDR3 DNA is TGTGCCAGCAGCCGAGATCAGGGACGTGGGGCCAACGTCCTGACTTTC.

The chain couples TRBV30 to TRBJ2-4; TRBD2 matches at 8 bases. With V trimmed by 8 bases and J by 4 bases, 13 bases remained unmatched. The CDR3 runs to 15 residues. Germline V gene sequence: CDR1 GTSNPN, CDR2 SVGIG (reference sequence). The CDR3 spells CAGDSGTVTKNIQYF. The DNA for the CDR3 is TGTGCCGGAGATAGCGGGACCGTTACTAAAAACATTCAGTACTTC.

The gene calls are TRBV19 and TRBJ1-5; D is ambiguous. The CDR3 has 15 amino acids. V lost 1 base and J lost 6, with 13 bases in between. Germline CDR1 LNHDA, CDR2 SQIVND (reference sequence). In DNA, the CDR3 is TGTGCCAGTAGTATAGGGAATTTTGGCGCTCAGCCCCAGCATTTT. Translation: CASSIGNFGAQPQHF.

The chain's CDR3 is CAIRHLDRDEAFF. The CDR3 nucleotides read TGTGCCATCAGACATTTAGACAGGGACGAAGCTTTCTTT. This chain connects TRBV10-3 to TRBJ1-1; 7 bases map to TRBD1. V shed 6 bases, J shed 8 bases, and the junction held 9 bases outside the gene matches. The CDR3 is 13 residues long. The V gene's germline CDR1 is ENHRY and CDR2 SYGVKD.